This TCR beta chain was obtained from a study of blood T cells in healthy people across ages (dated by TCRdb to between 2014 and 2017). Regarding the study in general: In model experiments, roughly one uniquely barcoded TCR beta cDNA molecule per two T cells was captured by template switching. The donors were divided into four age groups: young (average around 15 years), middle-aged (over 35), aged (about 62) and long-lived (roughly 88). To track age-related changes in TCR beta repertoire diversity, the study relied on deep sequencing normalized with unique cDNA molecular identifiers. To avoid experimental bias, donors of different ages were randomly spread across the sequencing lanes. Two additional independent replicas of 1 million unique cDNA reads from the same blood draw were analyzed for two donors (one aged 18 to 30 and one aged 80 or older). What the research found in general, with its limitations: As age increased, observed TCR beta diversity per million T cells dropped in a roughly linear way, and a significant reduction was already evident by age 40. Estimates of total diversity based on one million sequenced T cells were regarded as lower bounds and as underestimates. Compared with the aged group, more naive CD4+ T cells, fewer expanded clones and increased TCR diversity were shown by the long-lived group, suggesting age selection. Observed TCR beta diversity correlated strongly with the percentage of naive T cells measured by flow cytometry. Donor CMV infection status was unknown, potentially confounding age-related changes in expanded clonotypes. Because profiling used bulk unsorted PBMCs, naive and antigen-experienced compartments could not be compared conclusively.

Donors were roughly 40 systemically healthy Caucasian individuals from Russia aged roughly 6 to 95 years. Around 9.9 milliliters of peripheral blood were collected from each donor into EDTA-treated Vacutainer tubes. Ficoll-Paque density-gradient centrifugation was used to isolate PBMCs, with at least 7 million per sample. Total RNA, at least 5 micrograms per sample, was extracted from PBMCs with Trizol reagent. The percentages of naive CD45RAhigh/CD27high T cells were determined by flow cytometry on a PBMC aliquot from every donor. CDR1 SGHTA and CDR2 FQGNSA are derived from the germline V gene. The trim is 6 bases for V and 3 bases for J, with a gap of 9 bases between the germline ends. The cysteine opens and the phenylalanine closes a CDR3 of 13 amino acids. Only the CDR3 portion is preserved as DNA: 39 bases, with reading frame beginning at the first base. This clonotype has ten or more counts. Its antigen target is currently unknown. No per-base quality is available; no much larger clone lies one base away.

Receptor libraries were prepared by 5' RACE. The reads were generated on an Illumina HiSeq 2500. The second PCR ran for about 6 to 11 cycles and used a J-beta primer mix along with a sample-barcoded 5' primer. A unique molecular identifier was introduced onto each TCR beta cDNA molecule by a template-switch 5' adaptor carrying 12 random nucleotides. Each sample yielded at least 3 million CDR3-containing paired-end reads. First-strand cDNA was synthesized from all RNA with the Mint cDNA synthesis kit, primed by a TRBC-specific oligonucleotide. After uracil-DNA glycosylase treatment, a first 18-cycle PCR used universal primers M1SS and BC2_uni_R on all cDNA. Under the source paper's analysis protocol: Normalization of each sample was performed by random selection of 1 million high-quality reads, each carrying a distinct molecular identifier. Instead of being binned into consensus sequences, reads with shared molecular identifiers were discarded. CDR3 identification, clonotype clustering and error correction used MiTCR with a Q25 quality threshold and the strictest error-elimination algorithm. A nonparametric unseen species model with Euler transformation was used to estimate lower-bound total TCR beta diversity. TCRdb redid the processing of the public reads, applying fastp at Q25 and MiXCR, and retained in-frame beta chains. Rows matching on CDR3 protein sequence are summarized as one entry with the most common DNA and genes. These V and J calls originate from TCRdb's pipeline instead of the authors' own analysis. This sample is represented by under 1,000,000 distinct CDR3 sequences; about 46% of them were singletons. The ten biggest clones cover approximately 18% of the sample.

Sequencing input: blood. The sequence was obtained from an older man in good health. The rearrangement joined TRBV7-2 to TRBJ2-1; TRBD1 could be the D gene, as 5 bases match. The DNA sequence is given as TGTGCCAGCAGTAGGGGTGACTACAATGAGCAGTTCTTC. This sequence encodes CASSRGDYNEQFF.